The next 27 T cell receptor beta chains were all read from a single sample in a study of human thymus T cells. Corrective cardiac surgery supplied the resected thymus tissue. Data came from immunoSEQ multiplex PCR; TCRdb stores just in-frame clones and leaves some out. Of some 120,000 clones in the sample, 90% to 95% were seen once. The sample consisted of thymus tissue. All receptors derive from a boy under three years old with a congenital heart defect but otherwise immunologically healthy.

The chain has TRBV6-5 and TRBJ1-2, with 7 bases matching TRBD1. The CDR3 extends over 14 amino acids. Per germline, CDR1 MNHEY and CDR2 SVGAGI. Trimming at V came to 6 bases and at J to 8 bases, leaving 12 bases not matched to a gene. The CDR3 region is CASSLNRGQGGYTF. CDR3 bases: TGTGCCAGCAGCCTAAACAGGGGCCAGGGGGGCTACACCTTC.

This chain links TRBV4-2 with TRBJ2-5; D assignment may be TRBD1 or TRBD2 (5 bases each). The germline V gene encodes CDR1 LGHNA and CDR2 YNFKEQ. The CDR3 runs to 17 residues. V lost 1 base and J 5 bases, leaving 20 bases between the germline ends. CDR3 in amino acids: CASSQAASSGRRETQYF. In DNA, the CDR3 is TGTGCCAGCAGCCAAGCGGCTAGTTCGGGGCGAAGGGAGACCCAGTACTTC.

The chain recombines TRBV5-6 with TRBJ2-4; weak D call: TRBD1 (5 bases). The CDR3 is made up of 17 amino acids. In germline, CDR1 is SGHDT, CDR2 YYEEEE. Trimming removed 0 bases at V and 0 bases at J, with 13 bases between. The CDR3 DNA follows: TGTGCCAGCAGCTTGGTGTCTGACAGTCTAGCCAAAAACATTCAGTACTTC. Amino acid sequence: CASSLVSDSLAKNIQYF.

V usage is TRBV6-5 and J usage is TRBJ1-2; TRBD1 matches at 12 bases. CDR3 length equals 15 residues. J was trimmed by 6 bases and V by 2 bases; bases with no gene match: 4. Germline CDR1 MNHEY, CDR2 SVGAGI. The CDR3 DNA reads TGTGCCAGCAGTTACGAGGGACAGGGGGCCAATGGCTACACCTTC. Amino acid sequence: CASSYEGQGANGYTF.

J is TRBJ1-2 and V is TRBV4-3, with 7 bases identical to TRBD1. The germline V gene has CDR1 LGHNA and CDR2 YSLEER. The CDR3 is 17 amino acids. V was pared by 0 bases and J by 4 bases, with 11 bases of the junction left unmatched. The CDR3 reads CASSQEMSGTATYGYTF. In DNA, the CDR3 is TGCGCCAGCAGCCAAGAGATGTCCGGGACAGCGACCTATGGCTACACCTTC.

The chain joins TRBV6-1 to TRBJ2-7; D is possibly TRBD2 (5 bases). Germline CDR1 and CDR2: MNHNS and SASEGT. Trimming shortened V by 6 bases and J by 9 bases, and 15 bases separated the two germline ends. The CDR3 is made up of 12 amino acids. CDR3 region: CASRAAEVGQYF. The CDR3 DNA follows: TGTGCCAGCAGAGCAGCGGAGGTTGGGCAGTACTTC.

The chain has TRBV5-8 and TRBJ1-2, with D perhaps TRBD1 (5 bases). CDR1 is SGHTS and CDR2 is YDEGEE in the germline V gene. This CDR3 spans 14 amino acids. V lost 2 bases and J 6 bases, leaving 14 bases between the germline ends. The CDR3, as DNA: TGTGCCAGCAGCTTCAGTGGGGGTATCGATGGCTACACCTTC. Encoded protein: CASSFSGGIDGYTF.

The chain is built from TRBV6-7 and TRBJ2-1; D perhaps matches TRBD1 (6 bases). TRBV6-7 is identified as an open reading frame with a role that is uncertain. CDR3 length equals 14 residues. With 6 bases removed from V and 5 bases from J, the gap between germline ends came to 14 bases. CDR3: CASSRKGVNNEQFF. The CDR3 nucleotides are TGTGCCAGCAGCCGGAAGGGGGTCAACAATGAGCAGTTCTTC.

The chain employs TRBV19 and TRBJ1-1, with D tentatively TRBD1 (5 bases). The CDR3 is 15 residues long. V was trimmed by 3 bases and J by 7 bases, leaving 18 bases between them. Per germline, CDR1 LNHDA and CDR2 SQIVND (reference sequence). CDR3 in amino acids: CASSIPPHQGVEAFF. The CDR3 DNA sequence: TGTGCCAGTAGTATCCCCCCCCACCAGGGAGTTGAAGCTTTCTTT.

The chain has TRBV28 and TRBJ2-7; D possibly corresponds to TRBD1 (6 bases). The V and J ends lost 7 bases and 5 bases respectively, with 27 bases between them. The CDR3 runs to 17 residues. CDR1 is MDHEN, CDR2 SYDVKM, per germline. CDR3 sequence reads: CASIRGIMANRGDEQYF. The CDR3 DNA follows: TGTGCCAGCATTAGGGGGATTATGGCGAACCGGGGAGACGAGCAGTACTTC. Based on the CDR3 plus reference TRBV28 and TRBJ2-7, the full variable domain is DVKVTQSSRYLVKRTGEKVFLECVQDMDHENMFWYRQDPGLGLRLIYFSYDVKMKEKGDIPEGYSVSREKKERFSLILESASTNQTSMYLCASIRGIMANRGDEQYFGPGTRLTVT.

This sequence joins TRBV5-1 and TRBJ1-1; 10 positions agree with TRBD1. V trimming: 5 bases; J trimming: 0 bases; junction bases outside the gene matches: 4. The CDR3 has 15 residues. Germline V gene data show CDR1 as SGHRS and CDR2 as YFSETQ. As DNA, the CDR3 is TGCGCCAGCAGGACAGGGGGCCCGATGAACACTGAAGCTTTCTTT. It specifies CASRTGGPMNTEAFF.

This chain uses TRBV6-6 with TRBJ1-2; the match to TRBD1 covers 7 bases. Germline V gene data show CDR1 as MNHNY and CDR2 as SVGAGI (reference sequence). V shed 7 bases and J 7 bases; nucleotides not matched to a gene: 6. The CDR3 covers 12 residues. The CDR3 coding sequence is TGTGCCAGCACAACTCAGGGGGGTGGCTACACCTTC. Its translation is CASTTQGGGYTF.

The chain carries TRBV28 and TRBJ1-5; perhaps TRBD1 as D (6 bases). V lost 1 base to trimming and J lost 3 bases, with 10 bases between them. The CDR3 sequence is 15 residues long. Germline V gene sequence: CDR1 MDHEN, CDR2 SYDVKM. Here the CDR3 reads CASSLSHRDNQPQHF. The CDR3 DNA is TGTGCCAGCAGTTTATCCCACAGGGACAATCAGCCCCAGCATTTT.

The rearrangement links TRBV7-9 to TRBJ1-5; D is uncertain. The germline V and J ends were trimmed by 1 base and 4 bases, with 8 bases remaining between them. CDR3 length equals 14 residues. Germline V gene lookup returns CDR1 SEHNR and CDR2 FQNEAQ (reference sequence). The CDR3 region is CASSLGLPNQPQHF. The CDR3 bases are TGTGCCAGCAGCTTAGGGTTGCCTAATCAGCCCCAGCATTTT.

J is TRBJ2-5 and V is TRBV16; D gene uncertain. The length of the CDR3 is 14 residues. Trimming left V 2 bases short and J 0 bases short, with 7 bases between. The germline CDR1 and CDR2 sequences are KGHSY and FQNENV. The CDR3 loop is CASSQHQYQETQYF. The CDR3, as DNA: TGTGCCAGCAGCCAACACCAATACCAAGAGACCCAGTACTTC.

For the CDR3, the DNA is TGTGCCACCACGCTCTGGACAGGGGGTAACACTGAAGCTTTCTTT. The encoded protein is CATTLWTGGNTEAFF. This chain uses TRBV15 with TRBJ1-1; TRBD1 matches 10 bases. Unmatched junction bases numbered 7, after V lost 7 bases and J lost 2 bases. In germline, CDR1 is LNHNV, CDR2 YYDKDF (reference sequence). This CDR3 comprises 15 residues.

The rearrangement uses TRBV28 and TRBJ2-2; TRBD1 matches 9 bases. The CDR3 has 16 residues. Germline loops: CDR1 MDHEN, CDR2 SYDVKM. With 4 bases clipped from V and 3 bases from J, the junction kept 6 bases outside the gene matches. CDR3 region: CASSSTGGRDTGELFF. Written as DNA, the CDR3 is TGTGCCAGCAGTTCCACAGGGGGCCGGGACACCGGGGAGCTGTTTTTT.

The CDR3 DNA reads as TGTGCCAGCAGCCCGGCGGACAGGGATGGCTACACCTTC. It specifies CASSPADRDGYTF. The chain couples TRBV7-9 to TRBJ1-2, with 8 bases identical to TRBD1. J was trimmed by 6 bases and V by 5 bases; bases with no gene match: 5. The germline CDR1 and CDR2 sequences are SEHNR and FQNEAQ (reference sequence). CDR3 size: 13 residues.

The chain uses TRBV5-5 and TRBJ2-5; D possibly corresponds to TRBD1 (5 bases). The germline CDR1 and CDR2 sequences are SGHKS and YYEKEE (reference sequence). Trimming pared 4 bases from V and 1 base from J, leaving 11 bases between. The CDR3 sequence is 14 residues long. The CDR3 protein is CASSTGHLQETQYF. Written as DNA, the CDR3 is TGTGCCAGCAGCACAGGACACCTCCAAGAGACCCAGTACTTC. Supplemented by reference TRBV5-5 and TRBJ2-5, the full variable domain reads DAGVTQSPTHLIKTRGQQVTLRCSPISGHKSVSWYQQVLGQGPQFIFQYYEKEERGRGNFPDRFSARQFPNYSSELNVNALLLGDSALYLCASSTGHLQETQYFGPGTRLLVL.

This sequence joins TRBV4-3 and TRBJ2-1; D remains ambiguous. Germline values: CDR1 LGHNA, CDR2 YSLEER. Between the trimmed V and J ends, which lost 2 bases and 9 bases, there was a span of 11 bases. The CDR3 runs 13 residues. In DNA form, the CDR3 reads TGCGCCAGCAGCCAAAGAAGAGCTGGTGAGCAGTTCTTC. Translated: CASSQRRAGEQFF.

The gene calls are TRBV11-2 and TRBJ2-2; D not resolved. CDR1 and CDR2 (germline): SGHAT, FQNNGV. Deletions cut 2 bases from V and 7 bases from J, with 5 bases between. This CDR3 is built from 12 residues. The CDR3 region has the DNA TGTGCCAGCAGCTTAACGTACGGGGAGCTGTTTTTT. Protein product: CASSLTYGELFF. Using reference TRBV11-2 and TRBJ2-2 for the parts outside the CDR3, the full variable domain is EAGVAQSPRYKIIEKRQSVAFWCNPISGHATLYWYQQILGQGPKLLIQFQNNGVVDDSQLPKDRFSAERLKGVDSTLKIQPAKLEDSAVYLCASSLTYGELFFGEGSRLTVL.

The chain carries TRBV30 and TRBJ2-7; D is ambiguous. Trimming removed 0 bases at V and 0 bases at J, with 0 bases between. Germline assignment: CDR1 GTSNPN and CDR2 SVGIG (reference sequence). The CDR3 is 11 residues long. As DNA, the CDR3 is TGTGCCTGGAGTGTCTCCTACGAGCAGTACTTC. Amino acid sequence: CAWSVSYEQYF.

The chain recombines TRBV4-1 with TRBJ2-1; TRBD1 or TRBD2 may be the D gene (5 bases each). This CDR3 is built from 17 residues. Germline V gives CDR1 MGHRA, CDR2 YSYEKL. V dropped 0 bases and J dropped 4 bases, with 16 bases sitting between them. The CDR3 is CASSQDPLGPDYNEQFF. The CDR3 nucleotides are TGCGCCAGCAGCCAAGATCCCTTGGGACCTGATTACAATGAGCAGTTCTTC.

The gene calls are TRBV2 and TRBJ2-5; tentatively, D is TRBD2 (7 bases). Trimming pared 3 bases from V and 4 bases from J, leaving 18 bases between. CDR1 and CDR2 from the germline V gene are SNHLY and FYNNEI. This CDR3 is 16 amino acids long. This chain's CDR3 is CASSEGHRGGGETQYF. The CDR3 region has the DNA TGTGCCAGCAGTGAGGGCCACCGAGGGGGGGGAGAGACCCAGTACTTC.

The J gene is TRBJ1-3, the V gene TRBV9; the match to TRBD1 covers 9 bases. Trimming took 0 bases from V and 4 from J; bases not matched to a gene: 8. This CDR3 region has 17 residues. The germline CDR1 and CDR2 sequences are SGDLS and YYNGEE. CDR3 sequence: CASSVDPRDRVGNTIYF. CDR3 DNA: TGTGCCAGCAGCGTAGACCCCAGGGACAGGGTGGGAAACACCATATATTTT. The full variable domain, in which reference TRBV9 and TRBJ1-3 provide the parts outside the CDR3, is DSGVTQTPKHLITATGQRVTLRCSPRSGDLSVYWYQQSLDQGLQFLIQYYNGEERAKGNILERFSAQQFPDLHSELNLSSLELGDSALYFCASSVDPRDRVGNTIYFGEGSWLTVV.

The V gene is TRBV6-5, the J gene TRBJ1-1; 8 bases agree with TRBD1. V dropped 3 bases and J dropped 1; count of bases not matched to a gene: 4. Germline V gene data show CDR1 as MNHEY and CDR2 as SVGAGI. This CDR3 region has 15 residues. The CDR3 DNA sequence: TGTGCCAGCAGTTATGGGACAGGACAGAACACTGAAGCTTTCTTT. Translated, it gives CASSYGTGQNTEAFF.

CDR3 amino acids: CASSAQGRGGNEQFF. DNA of the CDR3: TGTGCCAGCAGCGCGCAGGGCCGGGGGGGCAATGAGCAGTTCTTC. This chain connects TRBV5-4 to TRBJ2-1; 8 bases align to TRBD2. J gave up 6 bases and V 4 bases, and 9 bases lay outside the gene matches. CDR1 is SGHNT, CDR2 YYREEE, per germline (reference sequence). This CDR3 has 15 amino acids. Supplemented by reference TRBV5-4 and TRBJ2-1, the full variable domain reads ETGVTQSPTHLIKTRGQQVTLRCSSQSGHNTVSWYQQALGQGPQFIFQYYREEENGRGNFPPRFSGLQFPNYSSELNVNALELDDSALYLCASSAQGRGGNEQFFGPGTRLTVL.